This T cell receptor (beta chain) was identified in a study of blood T cells in healthy people across ages. Study outcomes and limitations: Donor CMV infection status was unknown, possibly confounding age-related changes in expanded clonotypes. Without sorted subsets, naive and antigen-experienced compartments could not be conclusively compared.

Using a J-beta primer mix together with a sample-barcoded 5' primer, a second PCR was run for 7 to 11 cycles. MiXCR, applied by TCRdb to the 5' RACE reads, yields one record per CDR3 protein. The sample lists around 940,000 distinct CDR3 sequences, approximately 50% seen once, with 20% to 25% in the top ten. The people who gave samples were healthy Caucasians from Russia, aged about 6 to 95. Of note for this clonotype: Its antigen is unknown.

Germline assignment: CDR1 LGHNT and CDR2 FRNRAP. The CDR3 runs to 17 residues. V dropped 0 bases and J dropped 4; count of bases not matched to a gene: 9. Sequenced sample: blood. The chain couples TRBV12-5 to TRBJ2-7, with TRBD1 matching over 10 bases. The clonotype originates from a woman aged 60-75 years in good health. The CDR3 sequence: CASGLVSGTGEIYEQYF. The CDR3 region has the DNA TGTGCTAGTGGTTTGGTAAGCGGGACAGGGGAAATTTACGAGCAGTACTTC.